These T cell receptor beta chains were read from a single sample in a study of T cells after yellow fever vaccination. TCRdb itself ran the 5' RACE reads through MiXCR, one entry per CDR3 protein. Counted here are 300,000 to 400,000 distinct CDR3 sequences, over 8.5% occurring once; the ten biggest clones make up 3% to 3.5%. The input for sequencing was CD4+ T cells sorted from PBMCs, taken 45 days after the yellow fever booster vaccination. The receptors here all came from a man in his late teens or twenties who received the YFV17D yellow fever vaccine. The CDR3 runs from the conserved cysteine through the conserved F or W. D genes are given only for firm matches. Size values are once, few and many counts, or a class for expanded clones, and some rows have none.

D gene	clone size	J gene	V gene	CDR3 DNA	CDR3 protein
NA	few	TRBJ2-3	TRBV5-1	TGCGCCAGCAGCCCCGGAGAGCGTGCGGGGGCTTGGGGTACGCAGTATTTT	CASSPGERAGAWGTQYF
NA	NA	TRBJ2-7	TRBV5-1	TGCGCCAGCGGTACCGGGCCAGGTTCCTACGAGCAGTACTTC	CASGTGPGSYEQYF
TRBD2	few	TRBJ2-1	TRBV3-1	TGTGCCAGCAGCCAAGGGGCTAGCGGGGGATACAATGAGCAGTTCTTC	CASSQGASGGYNEQFF
NA	few	TRBJ2-2	TRBV5-1	TGCGCCAGCAGGGGGACCGGGGAGCTGTTTTTT	CASRGTGELFF
NA	many	TRBJ2-5	TRBV2	TGTGCCAGCAGTGAAGAGGAGACCCAGTACTTC	CASSEEETQYF
NA	few	TRBJ2-5	TRBV6-2/TRBV6-3	TGTGCCAGCAGTTTCCCCGGACTCGGCTCCCCAACCCAGTACTTC	CASSFPGLGSPTQYF
TRBD1	many	TRBJ1-1	TRBV5-8	TGTGCCAGCAGCCTTACGCAGGGGGCGAACACTGAAGCTTTCTTT	CASSLTQGANTEAFF
NA	NA	TRBJ2-7	TRBV9	TGTGCCAGCAGCGGGCCGGGGGCTTCGTTCAACGAGCAGTACTTC	CASSGPGASFNEQYF
NA	many	TRBJ2-3	TRBV7-2	TGTGCCAGCAGCCCGTCAGGGGGCACAGATACGCAGTATTTT	CASSPSGGTDTQYF
TRBD2	many	TRBJ2-1	TRBV5-1	TGCGCCAGCAGCATTCTCGGACTAGAATCTGAGCAGTTCTTC	CASSILGLESEQFF
NA	NA	TRBJ1-1	TRBV20-1	TGCAGTGCCCCGCTAGGGCCCAACACTGAAGCTTTCTTT	CSAPLGPNTEAFF
NA	many	TRBJ2-3	TRBV7-9	TGTGCCAGCAGCCTTTTCACAGATACGCAGTATTTT	CASSLFTDTQYF
NA	few	TRBJ1-1	TRBV5-1	TGCGCCAGCAGCTTGGAACACTTCGCCTACACTGAAGCTTTCTTT	CASSLEHFAYTEAFF
NA	few	TRBJ2-1	TRBV21-1	TGTGCCAGCAGCAAAGGCGCGGGGGGCCCCCTTGACCGCTCCTACAATGAGCAGTTCTTC	CASSKGAGGPLDRSYNEQFF
NA	NA	TRBJ1-5	TRBV18	TGTGCCAGCTCCTCTATACAGGGTAATCAGCCCCAGCATTTT	CASSSIQGNQPQHF
TRBD2	few	TRBJ2-3	TRBV6-5	TGTGCCAGCAGTTGGACCTCACCGGGACTAGCGGGGGCCTCGAGGGATACGCAGTATTTT	CASSWTSPGLAGASRDTQYF
TRBD1	NA	TRBJ1-6	TRBV9	TGTGCCAGCAGCGTAGGTGGGACAGCAAATTCACCCCTCCACTTT	CASSVGGTANSPLHF
TRBD1	few	TRBJ2-2	TRBV6-1	TGTGCCAGCAGAAGCTTAACAGGGGGGAAGAACACCGGGGAGCTGTTTTTT	CASRSLTGGKNTGELFF
NA	NA	TRBJ2-3	TRBV5-1	TGCGCCAGCAGCTCGGGCAGGGTCACAGATACGCAGTATTTT	CASSSGRVTDTQYF
NA	NA	TRBJ2-3	TRBV12-3/TRBV12-4	TGTGCCAGCAGTGCCTCCCTTTGGGACACAGATACGCAGTATTTT	CASSASLWDTDTQYF
NA	NA	TRBJ1-6	TRBV6-5	TGTGCCAGCAGTTACGCGGACAGTAATTCACCCCTCCACTTT	CASSYADSNSPLHF